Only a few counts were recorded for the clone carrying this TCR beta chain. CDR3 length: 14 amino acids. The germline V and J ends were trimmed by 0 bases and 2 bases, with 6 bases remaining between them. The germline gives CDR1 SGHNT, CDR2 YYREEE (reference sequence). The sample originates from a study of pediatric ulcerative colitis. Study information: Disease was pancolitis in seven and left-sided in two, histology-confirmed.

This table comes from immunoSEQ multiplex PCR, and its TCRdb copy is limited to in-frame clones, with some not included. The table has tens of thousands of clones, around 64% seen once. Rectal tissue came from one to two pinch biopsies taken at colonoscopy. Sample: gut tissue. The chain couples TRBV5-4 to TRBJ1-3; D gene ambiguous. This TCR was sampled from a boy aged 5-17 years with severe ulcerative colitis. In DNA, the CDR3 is TGTGCCAGCAGCTTGGGAACCGCTGGAAACACCATATATTTT. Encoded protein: CASSLGTAGNTIYF.